These 4 T cell receptor beta chains originate from one sample sequenced in a study of kidney transplant recipient with SARS-CoV-2 infection. TCRdb independently ran MiXCR on the reads; one entry per CDR3 protein. The sample records 200,000 to 300,000 distinct CDR3 sequences, around 26% being singletons. The sample consisted of a blood sample, taken at baseline and on day 111 from a kidney transplant recipient. These receptor sequences come from a young adult male patient who had COVID-19 and was a kidney transplant recipient. Among the T cells, some may be from the graft donor.

Ten or more counts support this clonotype. The chain is built from TRBV21-1 and TRBJ2-1; TRBD2 is taken as the D call from the table, unchecked against the DNA. TRBV21-1 is termed a pseudogene. The CDR3 extends over 13 amino acids. The CDR3 DNA follows: TGTGCCAGCAGTCGACGGACTAGCGGTGAGCAGTTCTTC. Translated, it gives CASSRRTSGEQFF.

On this clonotype itself: With a much larger clone just one base away, this may be a read error. The genes are TRBV7-9 and TRBJ2-7; D call uncertain. The germline V gene encodes CDR1 SEHNR and CDR2 FQNEAQ (reference sequence). The CDR3 extends over 13 amino acids. The CDR3 loop is CANSLAGVYEQYF. In DNA, the CDR3 is TGTGCCAACAGCTTAGCCGGCGTCTACGAGCAGTACTTC. Combining the CDR3 with reference TRBV7-9 and TRBJ2-7 gives the whole variable domain DTGVSQNPRHKITKRGQNVTFRCDPISEHNRLYWYRQTLGQGPEFLTYFQNEAQLEKSRLLSDRFSAERPKGSFSTLEIQRTEQGDSAMYLCANSLAGVYEQYFGPGTRLTVT.

In this sample, this clonotype turned up many times. The chain employs TRBV7-2 and TRBJ1-5; TRBD1 might be the D (5 bases). Germline lookup yields CDR1 SGHTA and CDR2 FQGNSA. The germline V and J ends were trimmed by 4 bases and 4 bases, with 8 bases remaining between them. The CDR3 totals 13 residues. CDR3 amino acids: CASSYQGNQPQHF. CDR3 in DNA: TGTGCCAGCAGCTATCAGGGAAATCAGCCCCAGCATTTT.

Worth noting for this clonotype: An end of the junction differs from the germline gene, which may be a read error. CDR3 sequence: CASSRSLVVRKTYGCTF. The CDR3 nucleotides read TGTGCCAGCAGCCGCAGTCTGGTCGTTAGAAAGACCTATGGCTGCACCTTC. This chain connects TRBV16 to TRBJ1-2; the D is unclear. The CDR3 sequence is 17 residues long. CDR1 and CDR2 (germline): KGHSY, FQNENV.